Below, one T cell receptor (beta chain) is given with its context. Its antigen is unidentified. Germline V gene data show CDR1 as DFQATT and CDR2 as SNEGSKA (reference sequence). V was trimmed by 2 bases and J by 3 bases, leaving 4 bases between them. There are 11 residues in the CDR3. The record originates from a study of OX40 agonist ivuxolimab in advanced cancers. Across the study: Ivuxolimab doses were 0.01, 0.1, 0.3, 1.5, 3 or 10 mg/kg every 2 weeks.

Measured with immunoSEQ multiplex PCR; TCRdb has only the in-frame clones, and not every one. The sample holds some 54,000 clones, 70% to 90% seen once. Findings and caveats of the study: The mean number of expanded clones was higher in CD8+ T cells than in CD4+. Circulating CD4+ and CD8+ T cells showed clonal expansion by week 6 at 0.1 to 3.0 mg/kg.

The TCR comes from an adult with an advanced solid tumor such as melanoma, head and neck, liver or kidney cancer. The sequencing used CD4+ or CD8+ T cells sorted from blood, collected in a trial of the OX40 agonist ivuxolimab. The rearrangement joins TRBV20-1 to TRBJ1-2; D call uncertain. CDR3 sequence reads: CSARLDYGYTF. CDR3 coding DNA: TGCAGTGCTAGACTGGACTATGGCTACACCTTC.